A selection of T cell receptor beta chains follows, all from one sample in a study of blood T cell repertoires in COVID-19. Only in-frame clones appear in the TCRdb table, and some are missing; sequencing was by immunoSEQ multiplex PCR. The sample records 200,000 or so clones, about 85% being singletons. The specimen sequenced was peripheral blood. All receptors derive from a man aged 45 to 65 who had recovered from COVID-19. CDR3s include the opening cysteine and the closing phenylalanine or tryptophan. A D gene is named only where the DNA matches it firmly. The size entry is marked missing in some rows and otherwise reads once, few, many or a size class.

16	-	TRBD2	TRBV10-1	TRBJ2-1	TGCGCCAGCAGTGAGACCTCATCTAGCGGGAGTGATGAGCAGTTCTTC	CASSETSSSGSDEQFF
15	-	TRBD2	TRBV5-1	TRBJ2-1	TGCGCCAGCAGCTTGGCAGCGGGAGCTCGCCATGAGCAGTTCTTC	CASSLAAGARHEQFF
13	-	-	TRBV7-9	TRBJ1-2	TGTGCCAGCAGCTTGCAGGACTTCTATGGCTACACCTTC	CASSLQDFYGYTF
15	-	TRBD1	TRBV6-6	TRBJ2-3	TGTGCCAGCAGTTACGCCAGGGGGCGGGCAGATACGCAGTATTTT	CASSYARGRADTQYF
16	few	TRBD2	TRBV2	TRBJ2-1	TGTGCCAGCAGCCCGACTAGCGGGAGTTTCTACAATGAGCAGTTCTTC	CASSPTSGSFYNEQFF
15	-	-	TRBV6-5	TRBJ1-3	TGTGCCAGCAGCCCAGGGTCGGCCGGGGGAAACACCATATATTTT	CASSPGSAGGNTIYF
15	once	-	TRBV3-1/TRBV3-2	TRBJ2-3	TGTGCCAGCAGCCAAGATGGGCCTAGGAGGGATACGCAGTATTTT	CASSQDGPRRDTQYF
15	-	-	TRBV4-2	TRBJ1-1	TGTGCCAGCAGCCAAGAGGGACACATTTTCACTGAAGCTTTCTTT	CASSQEGHIFTEAFF
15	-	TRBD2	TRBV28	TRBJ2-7	TGTGCCAGCAGTCCCGGGACTAGCGGAGCCTACGAGCAGTACTTC	CASSPGTSGAYEQYF
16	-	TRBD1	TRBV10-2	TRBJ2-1	TGCGCCAGCAGTGAGCGGGACAGGGGGCTCTACAATGAGCAGTTCTTC	CASSERDRGLYNEQFF
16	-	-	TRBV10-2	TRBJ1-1	TGCGCCAGCAGTGAGGCCACGGGAGGTCCGAACACTGAAGCTTTCTTT	CASSEATGGPNTEAFF
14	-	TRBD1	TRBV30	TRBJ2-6	TGTGCCTGGGTCAGGGGGCCTGGGGCCAACGTCCTGACTTTC	CAWVRGPGANVLTF
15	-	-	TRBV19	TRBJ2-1	TGTGCCAGTAGCCCCCTGGGCGGGATCTACAATGAGCAGTTCTTC	CASSPLGGIYNEQFF
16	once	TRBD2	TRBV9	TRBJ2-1	TGTGCCAGCAGCGTAATCAGTAGCGGGACCCACAATGAGCAGTTCTTC	CASSVISSGTHNEQFF
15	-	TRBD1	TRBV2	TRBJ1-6	TGTGCCAGCAGTAAAAAGGGGACAGGGGTCTCACCCCTCCACTTT	CASSKKGTGVSPLHF
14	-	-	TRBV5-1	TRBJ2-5	TGCGCCAGCAGCTTGTTCCCGGGGCAAGAGACCCAGTACTTC	CASSLFPGQETQYF
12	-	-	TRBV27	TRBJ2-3	TGTGCCAGCAGTCAGACAGTAGATACGCAGTATTTT	CASSQTVDTQYF
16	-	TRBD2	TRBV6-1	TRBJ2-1	TGTGCCAGCAGTGCTACGACTAGCGGGAGGAAGAATGAGCAGTTCTTC	CASSATTSGRKNEQFF
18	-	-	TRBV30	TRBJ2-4	TGTGCCTGGAACCCCACAGACCCACGACAGCTAGCCAAAAACATTCAGTACTTC	CAWNPTDPRQLAKNIQYF
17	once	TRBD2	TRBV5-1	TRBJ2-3	TGCGCCAGCAGCCGGGGACTAGCGCGAGCGGGCACAGATACGCAGTATTTT	CASSRGLARAGTDTQYF
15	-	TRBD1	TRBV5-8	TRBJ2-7	TGTGCCAGCAGCCGGGGACAGGACCAATCCTACGAGCAGTACTTC	CASSRGQDQSYEQYF
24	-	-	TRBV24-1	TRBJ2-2	TGTGCCACCAGTGATTTGGGTTTCGGGGTAGGGGGGGCCCGTGGCAGGGCGAACACCGGGGAGCTGTTTTTT	CATSDLGFGVGGARGRANTGELFF
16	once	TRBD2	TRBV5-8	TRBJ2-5	TGTGCCAGCAGCCCAGGACTAGCGGGAGAGGGGGAGACCCAGTACTTC	CASSPGLAGEGETQYF
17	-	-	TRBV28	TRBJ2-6	TGTGCCAGCAGTGAAAACAGGGTTTTCCCTGGGGCCAACGTCCTGACTTTC	CASSENRVFPGANVLTF
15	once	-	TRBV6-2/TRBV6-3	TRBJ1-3	TGTGCCAGCAGTTACACAGGGATTCGAGGAAACACCATATATTTT	CASSYTGIRGNTIYF
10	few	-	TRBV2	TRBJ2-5	TGTGCCAGGGATGGAGGGACCCAGTACTTC	CARDGGTQYF
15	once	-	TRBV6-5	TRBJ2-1	TGTGCCAGCAGGGGCCTAGCATTGTCCAGTAATGAGCAGTTCTTC	CASRGLALSSNEQFF
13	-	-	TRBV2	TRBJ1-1	TGTGCCAGCAGGACTCAGGGGCGCGGGGAAGCTTTCTTT	CASRTQGRGEAFF
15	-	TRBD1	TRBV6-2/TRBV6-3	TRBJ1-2	TGTGCCAGCAGTTACTGGAGGGACAGAAACTATGGCTACACCTTC	CASSYWRDRNYGYTF
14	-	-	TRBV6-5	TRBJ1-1	TGTGCCAGCAGTCCGCACAGGAGAGACACTGAAGCTTTCTTT	CASSPHRRDTEAFF
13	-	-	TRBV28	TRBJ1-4	TGTGCCAGCAGCCGCGCAACTAATGAAAAACTGTTTTTT	CASSRATNEKLFF
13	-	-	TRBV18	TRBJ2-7	TGTGCCAGCTCACCGGCCACCACCTACGAGCAGTACTTC	CASSPATTYEQYF
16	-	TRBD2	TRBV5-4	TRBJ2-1	TGTGCCAGCAGCAAACCGGCTAGCGGGAGCTACAATGAGCAGTTCTTC	CASSKPASGSYNEQFF
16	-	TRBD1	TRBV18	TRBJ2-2	TGTGCCAGCTCTCGGATCGGGACAGGCCAAGTCGGGGAGCTGTTTTTT	CASSRIGTGQVGELFF
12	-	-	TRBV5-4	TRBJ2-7	TGTGCCAGCAGCCCGCTTTCGGGGGAGCAGTACTTC	CASSPLSGEQYF
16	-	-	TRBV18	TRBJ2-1	TGTGCCAGCTCACCCGACCTGGGCTGGTCCTACAATGAGCAGTTCTTC	CASSPDLGWSYNEQFF
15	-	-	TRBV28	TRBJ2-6	TGTGCCAGCAGTTTAGCAGGGAACTTAGCCAACGTCCTGACTTTC	CASSLAGNLANVLTF
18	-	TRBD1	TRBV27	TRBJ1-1	TGTGCCAGCAGTTTAGCGGGACAGGGGGCTGAAATTGCGGCTGAAGCTTTCTTT	CASSLAGQGAEIAAEAFF
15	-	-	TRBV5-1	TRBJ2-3	TGCGCCAGCAGCTTGAAATGGAGGAGATCAGATACGCAGTATTTT	CASSLKWRRSDTQYF
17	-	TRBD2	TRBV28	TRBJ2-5	TGTGCCAGCAGTAGGGGACTAGCGGGAGGGCCTGGGGAGACCCAGTACTTC	CASSRGLAGGPGETQYF
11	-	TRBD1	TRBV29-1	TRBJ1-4	TGCAGCGCCGGGACAGCGGAAAAACTGTTTTTT	CSAGTAEKLFF
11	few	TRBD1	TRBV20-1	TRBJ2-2	TGCAGTGCTCAGGGGGCCGGGGAGCTGTTTTTT	CSAQGAGELFF
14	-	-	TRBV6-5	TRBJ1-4	TGTGCCAGCAGTACCCCAGCAACTAATGAAAAACTGTTTTTT	CASSTPATNEKLFF